These 23 T cell receptor beta chains originate from one sample sequenced in a study of control samples from healthy donors and cancer patients. Produced via immunoSEQ multiplex PCR; TCRdb's table is partial and in-frame only. Here the sample spans roughly 120,000 clones, roughly 90% being singletons. Sequenced input: PBMCs. The receptors were sampled from an older woman with lung cancer.

The rearrangement links TRBV27 to TRBJ2-5; D is possibly TRBD2 (5 bases). V was trimmed by 8 bases and J by 4 bases, leaving 14 bases between them. Germline assignment: CDR1 MNHEY and CDR2 SMNVEV (reference sequence). The CDR3 covers 13 residues. As DNA, the CDR3 is TGTGCCAGCCTTCCGGGGTCGCCAGAGACCCAGTACTTC. It translates to CASLPGSPETQYF.

The chain is built from TRBV6-1 and TRBJ2-1; D is unclear. Germline-derived CDR1 and CDR2 are MNHNS and SASEGT. CDR3 length: 13 amino acids. V lost 0 bases and J lost 10, with 10 bases in between. The CDR3: CASSEAQSPEQFF. The CDR3 DNA reads TGTGCCAGCAGTGAAGCCCAGTCCCCGGAGCAGTTCTTC.

The table lists this clone with a count of one. The J gene is TRBJ1-2, the V gene TRBV19; D not certain. V lost 2 bases and J 0 bases, leaving 10 bases between the germline ends. Germline values: CDR1 LNHDA, CDR2 SQIVND (reference sequence). The CDR3 extends over 15 amino acids. The CDR3 reads CASSISVQANYGYTF. Written as DNA, the CDR3 is TGTGCCAGTAGTATATCAGTACAAGCTAACTATGGCTACACCTTC. Combining the CDR3 with reference TRBV19 and TRBJ1-2 gives the whole variable domain DGGITQSPKYLFRKEGQNVTLSCEQNLNHDAMYWYRQDPGQGLRLIYYSQIVNDFQKGDIAEGYSVSREKKESFPLTVTSAQKNPTAFYLCASSISVQANYGYTFGSGTRLTVV.

V and J are TRBV7-2 and TRBJ2-7; 7 bases are a match to TRBD2. Germline V gene sequence: CDR1 SGHTA, CDR2 FQGNSA. After removal of 7 bases from V and 3 bases from J, the junction contained 6 bases not matched to a gene. CDR3 length: 13 residues. The CDR3 DNA reads TGTGCCAGCACCGTCCGGGGGGACTACGAGCAGTACTTC. It yields the protein CASTVRGDYEQYF.

V usage is TRBV7-2 and J usage is TRBJ1-2, with 8 bases that match TRBD1. CDR3 length: 15 amino acids. Germline V lookup: CDR1 SGHTA, CDR2 FQGNSA. After removal of 3 bases from V and 5 bases from J, the junction contained 8 bases not matched to a gene. The CDR3 nucleotides read TGTGCCAGCAGCTTGTTGGACAGGGAAGGATATGGCTACACCTTC. Amino acids: CASSLLDREGYGYTF.

The chain is built from TRBV5-1 and TRBJ2-4; possibly TRBD1 or TRBD2 for D (5 bases each). V lost 6 bases and J 3 bases, leaving 16 bases between the germline ends. Germline CDR1 is SGHRS and CDR2 is YFSETQ. The CDR3 is made up of 15 amino acids. CDR3: CASTEMGPDKNIQYF. The DNA of the CDR3 is TGCGCCAGCACCGAAATGGGACCGGACAAAAACATTCAGTACTTC.

DNA for the CDR3: TGTGCCAGCAGCCTATGGGGGGCCGACAATGAGCAGTTCTTC. As protein: CASSLWGADNEQFF. This sequence joins TRBV6-5 and TRBJ2-1; TRBD1 or TRBD2 may be the D gene (6 bases each). Germline CDR1 is MNHEY and CDR2 is SVGAGI. The ends were cut back, 6 bases at V and 5 bases at J, with 14 bases in the middle. The CDR3 covers 14 residues.

The V call is TRBV29-1, the J call TRBJ2-5, with 7 bases identical to TRBD1. The germline gives CDR1 SQVTM, CDR2 ANQGSEA. V shed 4 bases and J 5 bases; nucleotides not matched to a gene: 16. CDR3 size: 16 residues. CDR3 loop: CSVAVGQVNPPETQYF. CDR3 DNA: TGCAGCGTTGCTGTCGGACAGGTGAATCCTCCGGAGACCCAGTACTTC.

The CDR3 is CASSPNSPGPYEQYF. The CDR3, as DNA: TGTGCCAGCTCACCAAACTCTCCGGGCCCCTACGAGCAGTACTTC. The chain recombines TRBV18 with TRBJ2-7; D ambiguous. Germline V gene data show CDR1 as KGHSH and CDR2 as LQKENI. The V and J ends lost 2 bases and 2 bases respectively, with 13 bases between them. The CDR3 is made up of 15 amino acids.

The genes are TRBV11-2 and TRBJ1-4; TRBD1 aligns across 8 bases. This CDR3 is 15 amino acids long. Germline V gives CDR1 SGHAT, CDR2 FQNNGV. V shed 1 base and J 5 bases; nucleotides not matched to a gene: 3. CDR3 DNA: TGTGCCAGCAGCTTAGCAGGGGGCCCCAATGAAAAACTGTTTTTT. Protein product: CASSLAGGPNEKLFF.

The chain couples TRBV6-5 to TRBJ1-1; the D is unclear. The CDR3 extends over 12 amino acids. Germline CDR1 MNHEY, CDR2 SVGAGI. The V gene lost 6 bases and the J gene lost 5 bases, with 10 bases spanning the gap. CDR3 bases: TGTGCCAGCAGAGACGTGGGAACTGAAGCTTTCTTT. Translation gives CASRDVGTEAFF.

The V and J genes are TRBV7-6 and TRBJ2-7; possible D gene TRBD1, 6 bases. Trimming removed 4 bases at V and 3 bases at J, with 16 bases between. The CDR3 has 15 residues. Germline CDR1 is SGHVS and CDR2 is FNYEAQ. CDR3 loop: CASSSGQFASYEQYF. CDR3 nucleotide sequence: TGTGCCAGCAGCTCAGGACAGTTTGCCAGCTACGAGCAGTACTTC.

With respect to this clone: The same CDR3 arises from other DNA sequences in this sample as well. In DNA, the CDR3 is TGTGCCAGCTCACCTGCCAGCTCTGGAAACACCATATATTTT. This gives the protein CASSPASSGNTIYF. The rearrangement joins TRBV18 to TRBJ1-3, with D uncertain. The CDR3 extends over 14 amino acids. Deletions cut 3 bases from V and 0 bases from J, with 6 bases between. Germline CDR1 reads KGHSH; CDR2 reads LQKENI. Based on the CDR3 plus reference TRBV18 and TRBJ1-3, the full variable domain is NAGVMQNPRHLVRRRGQEARLRCSPMKGHSHVYWYRQLPEEGLKFMVYLQKENIIDESGMPKERFSAEFPKEGPSILRIQQVVRGDSAAYFCASSPASSGNTIYFGEGSWLTVV.

This clone was seen only a few times. V usage is TRBV4-1 and J usage is TRBJ2-3; 10 bases fit TRBD2. J gave up 5 bases and V 4 bases, and 6 bases lay outside the gene matches. Germline lookup yields CDR1 MGHRA and CDR2 YSYEKL. The CDR3 runs 15 residues. The CDR3 DNA reads TGCGCCAGCAGCCGCCTAGCGGGAGAAGGAGATACGCAGTATTTT. Protein: CASSRLAGEGDTQYF.

This sequence joins TRBV7-9 and TRBJ1-5, with TRBD1 matching over 8 bases. Losses at the gene ends were 5 bases for V and 2 bases for J; bases not matched to a gene: 8. Germline assignment: CDR1 SEHNR and CDR2 FQNEAQ (reference sequence). The CDR3 extends over 16 amino acids. The CDR3 here is CASSPPDRDGNQPQHF. The CDR3 nucleotides are TGTGCCAGCAGCCCCCCGGACAGGGACGGCAATCAGCCCCAGCATTTT.

V gene TRBV18 combines with J gene TRBJ2-1, with TRBD1 matching 8 bases. This CDR3 is 17 amino acids long. V trimming: 3 bases; J trimming: 0 bases; junction bases outside the gene matches: 7. Germline lookup yields CDR1 KGHSH and CDR2 LQKENI. CDR3 residues: CASSPSTGAPSYNEQFF. DNA of the CDR3: TGTGCCAGCTCACCCTCGACAGGGGCCCCCTCCTACAATGAGCAGTTCTTC. Looking up the rest from reference TRBV18 and TRBJ2-1 gives the full variable domain: NAGVMQNPRHLVRRRGQEARLRCSPMKGHSHVYWYRQLPEEGLKFMVYLQKENIIDESGMPKERFSAEFPKEGPSILRIQQVVRGDSAAYFCASSPSTGAPSYNEQFFGPGTRLTVL.

The rearrangement links TRBV27 to TRBJ1-2, with D possibly matching TRBD1 (5 bases). Per the germline V gene, CDR1 is MNHEY and CDR2 is SMNVEV (reference sequence). V was clipped by 3 bases and J by 8 bases, with 16 bases between them. The CDR3 contains 14 residues. CDR3 loop: CASSFVGRAGGYTF. CDR3 bases: TGTGCCAGCAGTTTCGTGGGCAGGGCAGGGGGCTACACCTTC.

The CDR3 sequence is CAWKSTGLGSPLHF. The CDR3 DNA sequence: TGTGCCTGGAAGTCGACAGGGCTGGGGTCACCCCTCCACTTT. This chain connects TRBV30 to TRBJ1-6; 7 bases map to TRBD1. The length of the CDR3 is 14 residues. V lost 4 bases and J lost 10; bases outside the gene matches: 10. In germline, CDR1 is GTSNPN, CDR2 SVGIG (reference sequence).

The chain is built from TRBV7-2 and TRBJ2-2; tentatively, D is TRBD2 (5 bases). The ends were cut back, 5 bases at V and 4 bases at J, with 8 bases in the middle. This CDR3 has 13 amino acids. CDR1 is SGHTA and CDR2 is FQGNSA in the germline V gene. CDR3 loop: CASSGAGTGELFF. The CDR3, as DNA: TGTGCCAGCAGCGGCGCGGGCACCGGGGAGCTGTTTTTT.

The rearrangement links TRBV5-1 to TRBJ1-2; TRBD1 agrees at 7 bases. Germline V lookup: CDR1 SGHRS, CDR2 YFSETQ. With 0 bases clipped from V and 7 bases from J, the junction kept 6 bases outside the gene matches. The CDR3 is 14 amino acids. The CDR3 coding sequence is TGCGCCAGCAGCTTGGGGCAGGGGGGTTCTGGCTACACCTTC. This codes for CASSLGQGGSGYTF.

In its sample, this clone was seen once. This chain links TRBV4-2 with TRBJ2-2, with unresolved D. The germline CDR1 and CDR2 sequences are LGHNA and YNFKEQ. This CDR3 spans 13 amino acids. The V end was cut by 1 base, the J end by 3 bases, with 3 bases between. CDR3 sequence reads: CASSQVDTGELFF. CDR3 DNA: TGTGCCAGCAGCCAAGTTGACACCGGGGAGCTGTTTTTT.

The genes are TRBV5-6 and TRBJ2-6; D remains unclear. V lost 0 bases, J lost 5 bases, and 12 bases lay in between. The CDR3 runs 16 residues. CDR1 and CDR2 (germline): SGHDT, YYEEEE. The CDR3 DNA reads TGTGCCAGCAGCTTGGAAGGACCACTAAGGGCCAACGTCCTGACTTTC. It translates to CASSLEGPLRANVLTF. The entire variable domain, with the rest obtained from reference TRBV5-6 and TRBJ2-6, is as follows: DAGVTQSPTHLIKTRGQQVTLRCSPKSGHDTVSWYQQALGQGPQFIFQYYEEEERQRGNFPDRFSGHQFPNYSSELNVNALLLGDSALYLCASSLEGPLRANVLTFGAGSRLTVL.

This chain connects TRBV29-1 to TRBJ1-5; D may be TRBD1 (6 bases). This CDR3 has 12 amino acids. CDR1 is SQVTM and CDR2 is ANQGSEA in the germline V gene. With 6 bases removed from V and 7 bases from J, the gap between germline ends came to 13 bases. The CDR3 sequence: CSVQGVGQPQHF. CDR3 coding DNA: TGCAGCGTACAGGGAGTCGGCCAGCCCCAGCATTTT. The full variable domain, with the rest looked up from reference TRBV29-1 and TRBJ1-5, is SAVISQKPSRDICQRGTSLTIQCQVDSQVTMMFWYRQQPGQSLTLIATANQGSEATYESGFVIDKFPISRPNLTFSTLTVSNMSPEDSSIYLCSVQGVGQPQHFGDGTRLSIL.